This T cell receptor (beta chain) was documented in a study of cytomegalovirus exposure and HLA in healthy donors. V lost 1 base, J lost 7 bases, and 4 bases stayed unmatched. This CDR3 contains 14 residues. Germline CDR1 is GTSNPN and CDR2 is SVGIG (reference sequence). Study results and caveats: The study assumed roughly uniform donor sequencing depth for presence/absence analyses. Later, TCR association rates were found to vary by HLA locus, highest for DRB1 and lowest for HLA-C. Researchers catalogued approximately 170 TCR beta chains as cytomegalovirus-associated. A later analysis showed that HLA-associated TCR beta chains had undergone more clonal expansion than equally common others.

A multiplex PCR was run with 60 Vbeta primers and 13 Jbeta primers. Sequencing was performed with immunoSEQ multiplex PCR; in TCRdb, only in-frame clones are kept and a portion is missing. The data show about 190,000 clones, roughly 80% seen once. Details on this clone: The antigen is unknown.

The V call is TRBV30, the J call TRBJ1-2; 12 nucleotides match TRBD1. Material: PBMCs. The sequence came from a man aged 40-49 years in good health and CMV-seropositive. The CDR3 DNA follows: TGTGCCTGGAGTGCGGGGACAGGGGGCCGTGGCTACACCTTC. It encodes CAWSAGTGGRGYTF.